The sequence of this T cell receptor beta chain was determined in a study of CD8 T cells in Susac syndrome. Random hexamers were used to reverse transcribe roughly 0.45 to 1 ug of RNA. TCRdb called the immunoSEQ multiplex PCR reads again in MiXCR, with one record for every CDR3 protein. Found here are about 180,000 distinct CDR3 sequences, roughly 95% of them singletons; the top ten hold approximately 0.09%. The CDR3 consists of 15 residues. Germline CDR1 is SQVTM and CDR2 is ANQGSEA. With V trimmed by 3 bases and J by 2 bases, 7 bases remained unmatched. The sequence derives from a human donor with multiple sclerosis. Input material: CD4+ T cells from PBMCs. The chain has TRBV29-1 and TRBJ2-3; 8 positions match TRBD2. The CDR3 sequence: CSVDGGGRSTDTQYF. The CDR3 nucleotides read TGCAGCGTTGACGGGGGGGGACGGTCCACAGATACGCAGTATTTT.